The present TCR beta chain was sequenced within a study of human T cells and chemical hapten exposure. The CDR3 totals 15 residues. V dropped 3 bases and J dropped 10; count of bases not matched to a gene: 9. CDR1 is SGHRS and CDR2 is YFSETQ in the germline V gene. Time point indicated: patch test 1, 2 weeks after DPC sensitization. As to treatment: therapeutic diphenylcyclopropenone sensitization with weekly scalp DPC. TCRdb processed the RACE reads anew with MiXCR; each CDR3 protein has one entry. The repertoire holds 65,000 to 85,000 distinct CDR3 sequences, 10% seen once, with about 1.4% in the top ten.

The sequence was collected from a woman between 45 and 60 years old with alopecia areata. Some clones in this sample may be carry-over from other donors' samples. The source was whole blood, collected in connection with sensitization to the hapten diphenylcyclopropenone (DPC). The chain is built from TRBV5-1 and TRBJ2-1; 11 nucleotides line up with TRBD2. The CDR3 DNA is TGCGCCAGCAGCTCCGGACTAGCGGGTAGCGGAGAGCAGTTCTTC. Translated: CASSSGLAGSGEQFF.